This T cell receptor beta chain was sequenced in a study of glioma-infiltrating T cells after dendritic cell vaccination. Study as a whole: Dendritic cells derived from monocytes and pulsed with autologous tumor lysate formed the vaccine. Patients received three intradermal dendritic cell vaccine injections at biweekly intervals.

Germline V lookup: CDR1 ENHRY, CDR2 SYGVKD. J gave up 3 bases and V 6 bases, and 4 bases lay outside the gene matches. The CDR3 totals 16 residues. None of the glioblastoma patients had an isocitrate dehydrogenase mutation. Only in-frame clones appear in the TCRdb table, and some are missing; sequencing was by immunoSEQ multiplex PCR. Of roughly 47,000 clones listed, 85% to 90% are singletons. This sequence was found in a human donor with glioblastoma. The chain links TRBV10-3 to TRBJ2-6; 11 bases match TRBD2. The sequences come from blood, collected before dendritic cell vaccination. CDR3: CAISPSGRNGANVLTF. CDR3 nucleotides: TGTGCCATCAGCCCTAGCGGGAGGAATGGGGCCAACGTCCTGACTTTC.